These 26 T cell receptor beta chains share one sample of origin, sequenced in a study of blood T cell repertoires in COVID-19. Using immunoSEQ multiplex PCR, the repertoire was profiled, and TCRdb retains in-frame clones only, with some absent. The sample includes approximately 200,000 clones, roughly four fifths seen only once; the top ten take about 3%. The sample consisted of peripheral blood. Receptors originate from a woman aged 25-40 years who had recovered from COVID-19.

The rearrangement joins TRBV6-5 to TRBJ2-5; 8 positions match TRBD2. This CDR3 region has 12 residues. J lost 4 bases, V lost 5 bases, and 0 bases had no gene match. Germline CDR1 is MNHEY and CDR2 is SVGAGI. CDR3 sequence (DNA): TGTGCCAGCAGTCGGGGGGGAGAGACCCAGTACTTC. The encoded protein is CASSRGGETQYF.

The chain joins TRBV6-7 to TRBJ1-2; D is ambiguous. TRBV6-7 is treated as an ORF (open reading frame) with a function not yet certain. V was cut by 0 bases and J by 1 base, with 3 bases left in between. The CDR3 contains 13 residues. CDR3 protein: CASSYSHNYGYTF. CDR3 DNA: TGTGCCAGCAGTTACTCACATAACTATGGCTACACCTTC.

The V gene is TRBV6-5, the J gene TRBJ1-1; TRBD1 matches at 9 bases. Trimming took 5 bases from V and 11 from J; bases not matched to a gene: 6. CDR1 MNHEY and CDR2 SVGAGI come from the germline V gene. The CDR3 has 12 residues. As DNA, the CDR3 is TGTGCCAGCAGTCGACGGACAGGGGACGCTTTCTTT. Residues: CASSRRTGDAFF.

The sample holds one count of this clone. The chain recombines TRBV30 with TRBJ2-5, with D tentatively TRBD2 (6 bases). In germline, CDR1 is GTSNPN, CDR2 SVGIG (reference sequence). Trimming stripped 0 bases from V and 2 bases from J, with 16 bases between. CDR3 length equals 16 residues. CDR3 DNA: TGTGCCTGGAGTGTACTAGGGGACTTTTTGCAAGAGACCCAGTACTTC. Translated: CAWSVLGDFLQETQYF.

This chain links TRBV10-3 with TRBJ1-2; no clear D gene. The CDR3 contains 13 residues. V lost 4 bases and J 4 bases, leaving 10 bases between the germline ends. Looked up from germline, CDR1 is ENHRY and CDR2 is SYGVKD. The CDR3 spells CAISVPGFYGYTF. The CDR3 region has the DNA TGTGCCATCAGTGTACCGGGGTTCTATGGCTACACCTTC.

V gene TRBV5-1 combines with J gene TRBJ2-7; the D is unclear. Trimming shortened V by 2 bases and J by 3 bases, and 15 bases separated the two germline ends. Germline assignment: CDR1 SGHRS and CDR2 YFSETQ. The CDR3 consists of 15 residues. The CDR3 reads CASSLGTSSSYEQYF. The CDR3 DNA reads TGCGCCAGCAGCTTAGGCACCTCCTCTAGCTACGAGCAGTACTTC.

The chain employs TRBV5-3 and TRBJ2-1; D call uncertain. TRBV5-3 falls under the ORF class, with uncertain function. Between the trimmed V and J ends, which lost 6 bases and 8 bases, there was a span of 6 bases. This CDR3 has 10 residues. The CDR3 DNA reads TGTGCCAGAAACCAGGATGAGCAGTTCTTC. It translates to CARNQDEQFF.

The genes are TRBV28 and TRBJ1-2; TRBD1 agrees at 10 bases. CDR3 length: 16 amino acids. Per the germline V gene, CDR1 is MDHEN and CDR2 is SYDVKM. V shed 10 bases and J 7 bases; nucleotides not matched to a gene: 18. The CDR3 DNA follows: TGTGCCACCTCCCAAGTCGGGACAGGGGTAATAAGTGGCTACACCTTC. As protein: CATSQVGTGVISGYTF.

This sequence joins TRBV2 and TRBJ1-1, with unresolved D. Germline V CDR1 and CDR2: SNHLY, FYNNEI. The CDR3 contains 14 residues. The V end was cut by 3 bases, the J end by 5 bases, with 13 bases between. CDR3 bases: TGTGCCAGCAGTGATAGCGGGGTATGGACTGAAGCTTTCTTT. Amino acids: CASSDSGVWTEAFF.

The chain couples TRBV30 to TRBJ2-1, with 8 positions matching TRBD2. Per germline, CDR1 GTSNPN and CDR2 SVGIG (reference sequence). V lost 8 bases to trimming and J lost 4 bases; unmatched junction nucleotides: 7. The CDR3 runs to 13 residues. CDR3 loop: CAGRAGGYNEQFF. The CDR3 bases are TGTGCCGGTAGGGCGGGAGGTTACAATGAGCAGTTCTTC.

V and J are TRBV5-5 and TRBJ2-1; the D is unclear. The V and J ends lost 1 base and 7 bases respectively, with 9 bases between them. The length of the CDR3 is 13 residues. CDR1 and CDR2 (germline): SGHKS, YYEKEE (reference sequence). The CDR3 DNA reads as TGTGCCAGCAGCTTGTACTTATCTAATGAGCAGTTCTTC. Translation gives CASSLYLSNEQFF.

This chain connects TRBV28 to TRBJ2-3, with TRBD2 matching 13 bases. V shed 5 bases and J 4 bases; nucleotides not matched to a gene: 3. Germline loops: CDR1 MDHEN, CDR2 SYDVKM. CDR3 size: 15 residues. CDR3 in DNA: TGTGCCAGCAGTGGGACTAGCGGGATCTCAGATACGCAGTATTTT. Translation gives CASSGTSGISDTQYF. Variable domain in full (rest from reference TRBV28 and TRBJ2-3): DVKVTQSSRYLVKRTGEKVFLECVQDMDHENMFWYRQDPGLGLRLIYFSYDVKMKEKGDIPEGYSVSREKKERFSLILESASTNQTSMYLCASSGTSGISDTQYFGPGTRLTVL.

The table lists this clone with a few counts. The chain has TRBV6-5 and TRBJ1-1; 12 positions match TRBD1. V gave up 6 bases and J gave up 11 bases; unmatched junction bases: 10. This CDR3 has 14 amino acids. Germline assignment: CDR1 MNHEY and CDR2 SVGAGI. Written as DNA, the CDR3 is TGTGCCAGCAGCGTACCGGGACAGGGGGCTAGGGCTTTCTTT. Translated: CASSVPGQGARAFF.

V and J are TRBV10-3 and TRBJ2-1; TRBD2 agrees at 7 bases. Germline trimming cut 3 bases from V and 10 bases from J; bases unmatched to any gene: 9. CDR3 size: 14 residues. Per germline, CDR1 ENHRY and CDR2 SYGVKD. Here the CDR3 reads CAISEWERGREQFF. The CDR3 DNA sequence: TGTGCCATCAGTGAATGGGAGCGGGGCCGGGAGCAGTTCTTC.

The rearrangement joins TRBV7-9 to TRBJ1-2, with D possibly TRBD1 on 6 matching bases. This CDR3 has 15 residues. The V gene's germline CDR1 is SEHNR and CDR2 FQNEAQ (reference sequence). V lost 5 bases, J lost 3 bases, and 16 bases lay in between. The CDR3 is CASSQGGVRDYGYTF. For the CDR3, the DNA is TGTGCCAGCAGCCAAGGGGGGGTTAGGGACTATGGCTACACCTTC.

In regard to this clone: The conserved closing phenylalanine or tryptophan is absent in this CDR3, likely reflecting a read error. The DNA is left out, because the CDR3 cannot be placed on it with certainty; the CDR3 is given as TCRdb lists it. V usage is TRBV10-2 and J usage is TRBJ2-3; the DNA was not compared with TRBD2, the D call given in the table. The CDR3 is 10 residues long, ends included. CDR1 and CDR2 from the germline V gene are WSHSY and SAAADI. CDR3 loop: CASSDRGTSD.

The chain is built from TRBV28 and TRBJ2-3; D is ambiguous. The V gene's germline CDR1 is MDHEN and CDR2 SYDVKM. The CDR3 covers 12 residues. V lost 2 bases and J lost 4, with 4 bases in between. The CDR3 bases are TGTGCCAGCAGTTTAACAGCAGATACGCAGTATTTT. Translation gives CASSLTADTQYF.

This clone was counted once. V and J are TRBV18 and TRBJ2-3; the match to TRBD1 covers 7 bases. Trimming removed 4 bases from V and 3 bases from J; junction bases left unmatched: 7. The CDR3 has 15 residues. Germline values: CDR1 KGHSH, CDR2 LQKENI. As DNA, the CDR3 is TGTGCCAGCTCACAACGACAGGGTGAAACAGATACGCAGTATTTT. Residues: CASSQRQGETDTQYF.

This clone was detected a few times. The V and J genes are TRBV4-1 and TRBJ1-2; D not resolved. This CDR3 comprises 16 residues. Trimming took off 6 bases at V and 4 bases at J, with 21 bases between the two ends. Germline CDR1 is MGHRA and CDR2 is YSYEKL. The CDR3 DNA is TGCGCCAGCAGGCGGTCCCACTTGTGGATGACCTATGGCTACACCTTC. Its protein product is CASRRSHLWMTYGYTF.

This clone is a singleton in its sample. The rearrangement joins TRBV9 to TRBJ2-7, with a weak D call TRBD2 (6 bases). The CDR3 is 14 amino acids. V was shortened by 3 bases and J by 5 bases, with 15 bases between the two germline ends. The germline V gene encodes CDR1 SGDLS and CDR2 YYNGEE. The CDR3 sequence: CASSGFISGDEQYF. CDR3 coding DNA: TGTGCCAGCAGCGGTTTCATTTCGGGGGACGAGCAGTACTTC. Full variable domain (outside the CDR3, taken from reference TRBV9 and TRBJ2-7): DSGVTQTPKHLITATGQRVTLRCSPRSGDLSVYWYQQSLDQGLQFLIQYYNGEERAKGNILERFSAQQFPDLHSELNLSSLELGDSALYFCASSGFISGDEQYFGPGTRLTVT.

This clone was detected once. V is TRBV2 and J is TRBJ2-1, with a tentative D call TRBD2 (5 bases). Trimming shortened V by 3 bases and J by 1 base, and 13 bases separated the two germline ends. The CDR3 has 16 residues. The germline V gene encodes CDR1 SNHLY and CDR2 FYNNEI. The CDR3, as DNA: TGTGCCAGCAGTGATCCCCCGGACTCTTCCTACAATGAGCAGTTCTTC. Protein product: CASSDPPDSSYNEQFF.

The CDR3 DNA sequence: TGTGCCAGCAGTTCTCCGGGACAGGGGGCAACAGATACGCAGTATTTT. Translation gives CASSSPGQGATDTQYF. The V call is TRBV28, the J call TRBJ2-3; TRBD1 matches at 12 bases. The junction had 5 bases not matched to a gene; V was cut back by 4 bases and J by 3 bases. Germline V gene lookup returns CDR1 MDHEN and CDR2 SYDVKM. The CDR3 spans 16 residues.

The chain couples TRBV21-1 to TRBJ2-5; the D call TRBD1 from the table was never checked on the DNA. TRBV21-1 counts as a pseudogene. CDR3 length: 14 amino acids. In nucleotides, the CDR3 is TGTGCCAGCAGCAAATGCCAAGGGGAAGAGACCCAGTACTTC. This codes for CASSKCQGEETQYF.

This chain connects TRBV4-2 to TRBJ2-7, with D possibly matching TRBD1 (6 bases). V lost 4 bases to trimming and J lost 3 bases, with 10 bases between them. Germline lookup yields CDR1 LGHNA and CDR2 YNFKEQ. The CDR3 length is 13 residues. CDR3 protein: CASSPGQYYEQYF. CDR3 DNA: TGTGCCAGCAGCCCAGGACAGTACTACGAGCAGTACTTC.

This rearrangement joins TRBV6-5 to TRBJ1-1; TRBD1 might be the D (6 bases). Germline CDR1 and CDR2: MNHEY and SVGAGI. This CDR3 comprises 11 residues. Trimming pared 8 bases from V and 11 bases from J, leaving 15 bases between. For the CDR3, the DNA is TGTGCCAGCGGGTTGAACAGGGAGGCTTTCTTT. Its protein product is CASGLNREAFF.

The chain is built from TRBV7-3 and TRBJ2-1, with TRBD1 as a possible D gene (5 bases). This CDR3 is built from 16 residues. CDR1 and CDR2 (germline): SGHTA, FQGTGA. V was pared by 5 bases and J by 4 bases, with 18 bases between. The CDR3 DNA reads as TGTGCCAGCAGCACGCACCCAGAGGACATTTACAATGAGCAGTTCTTC. Encoded protein: CASSTHPEDIYNEQFF.